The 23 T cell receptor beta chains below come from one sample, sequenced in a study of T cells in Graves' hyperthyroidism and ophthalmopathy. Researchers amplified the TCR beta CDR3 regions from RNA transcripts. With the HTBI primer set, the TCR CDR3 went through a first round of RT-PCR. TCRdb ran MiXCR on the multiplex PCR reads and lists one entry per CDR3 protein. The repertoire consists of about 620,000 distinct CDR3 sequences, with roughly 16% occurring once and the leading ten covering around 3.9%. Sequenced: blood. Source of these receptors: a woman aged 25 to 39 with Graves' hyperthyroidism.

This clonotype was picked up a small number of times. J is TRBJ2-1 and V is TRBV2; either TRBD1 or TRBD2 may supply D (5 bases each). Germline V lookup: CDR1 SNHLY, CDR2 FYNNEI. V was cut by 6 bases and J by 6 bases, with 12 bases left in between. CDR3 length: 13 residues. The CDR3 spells CASRGDPLNEQFF. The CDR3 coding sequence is TGTGCCAGCAGGGGGGACCCACTCAATGAGCAGTTCTTC.

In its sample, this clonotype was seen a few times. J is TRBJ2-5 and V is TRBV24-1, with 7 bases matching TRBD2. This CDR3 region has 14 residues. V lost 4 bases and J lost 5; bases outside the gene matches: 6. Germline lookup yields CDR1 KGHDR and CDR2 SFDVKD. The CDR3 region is CATSERLAWETQYF. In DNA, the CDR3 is TGTGCCACCAGTGAGAGACTAGCATGGGAGACCCAGTACTTC.

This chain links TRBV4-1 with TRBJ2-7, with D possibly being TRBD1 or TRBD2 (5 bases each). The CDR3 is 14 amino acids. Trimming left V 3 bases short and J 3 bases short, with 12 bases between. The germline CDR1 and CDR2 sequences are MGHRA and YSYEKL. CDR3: CASSQGPSRYEQYF. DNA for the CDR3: TGCGCCAGCAGCCAGGGACCCTCACGCTACGAGCAGTACTTC.

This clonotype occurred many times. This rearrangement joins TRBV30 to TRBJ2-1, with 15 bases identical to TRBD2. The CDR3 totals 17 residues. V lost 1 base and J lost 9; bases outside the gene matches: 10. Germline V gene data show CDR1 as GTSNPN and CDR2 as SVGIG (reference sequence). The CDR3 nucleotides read TGTGCCTGGAGTGATTGGACTAGCGGGAGGGCTTATTGTGAGCAGTTCTTC. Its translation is CAWSDWTSGRAYCEQFF.

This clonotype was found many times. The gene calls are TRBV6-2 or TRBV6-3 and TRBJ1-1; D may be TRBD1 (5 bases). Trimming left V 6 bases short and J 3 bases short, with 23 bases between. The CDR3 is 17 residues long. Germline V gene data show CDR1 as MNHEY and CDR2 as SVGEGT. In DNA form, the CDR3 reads TGTGCCAGCAGAAACCCCCGGGACGCCGCCTTCCACACTGAAGCTTTCTTT. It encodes CASRNPRDAAFHTEAFF.

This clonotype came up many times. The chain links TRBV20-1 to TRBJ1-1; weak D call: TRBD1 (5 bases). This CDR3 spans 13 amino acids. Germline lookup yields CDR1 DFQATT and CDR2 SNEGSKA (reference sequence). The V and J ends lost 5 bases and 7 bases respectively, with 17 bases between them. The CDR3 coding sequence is TGCAGTGCTGGCCTGACAGATAGCAATGAAGCTTTCTTT. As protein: CSAGLTDSNEAFF.

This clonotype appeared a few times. The CDR3 sequence: CASSSSRGGGQYF. As DNA, the CDR3 is TGTGCCAGCAGCTCCTCAAGGGGGGGAGGGCAGTACTTC. The rearrangement joins TRBV7-9 to TRBJ2-7; tentative D call: TRBD2 (7 bases). The V end was cut by 4 bases, the J end by 9 bases, with 16 bases between. The CDR3 loop spans 13 amino acids. CDR1 is SEHNR, CDR2 FQNEAQ, per germline (reference sequence).

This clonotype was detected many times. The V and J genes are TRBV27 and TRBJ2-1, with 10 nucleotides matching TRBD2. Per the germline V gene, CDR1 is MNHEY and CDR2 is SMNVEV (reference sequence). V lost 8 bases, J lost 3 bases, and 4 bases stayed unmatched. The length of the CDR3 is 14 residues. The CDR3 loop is CASLLAGIYNEQFF. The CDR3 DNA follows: TGTGCCAGCTTACTAGCGGGAATCTACAATGAGCAGTTCTTC.

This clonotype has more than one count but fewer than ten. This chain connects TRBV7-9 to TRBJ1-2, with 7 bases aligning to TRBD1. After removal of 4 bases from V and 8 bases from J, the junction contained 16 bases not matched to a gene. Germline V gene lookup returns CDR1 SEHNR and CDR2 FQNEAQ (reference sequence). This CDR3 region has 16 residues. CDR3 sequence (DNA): TGTGCCAGCAGCTCCGTCACAGGGGTAGGTGCAGTCGGCTACACCTTC. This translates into CASSSVTGVGAVGYTF. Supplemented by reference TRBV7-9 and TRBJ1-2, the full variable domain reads DTGVSQNPRHKITKRGQNVTFRCDPISEHNRLYWYRQTLGQGPEFLTYFQNEAQLEKSRLLSDRFSAERPKGSFSTLEIQRTEQGDSAMYLCASSSVTGVGAVGYTFGSGTRLTVV.

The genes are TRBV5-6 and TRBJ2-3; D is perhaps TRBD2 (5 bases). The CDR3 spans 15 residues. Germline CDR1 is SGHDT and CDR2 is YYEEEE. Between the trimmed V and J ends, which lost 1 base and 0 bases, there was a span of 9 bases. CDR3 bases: TGTGCCAGCAGCTTGTTTCCGGGGAGCACAGATACGCAGTATTTT. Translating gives CASSLFPGSTDTQYF.

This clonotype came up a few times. The CDR3 bases are TGTGCCAGCAGCGGAAGGGAGGGCCGGGAGACCCAGTACTTC. It codes for CASSGREGRETQYF. V and J are TRBV9 and TRBJ2-5; 7 bases are a match to TRBD2. The CDR3 loop spans 14 amino acids. Germline V gene data show CDR1 as SGDLS and CDR2 as YYNGEE. V gave up 3 bases and J gave up 5 bases; unmatched junction bases: 7.

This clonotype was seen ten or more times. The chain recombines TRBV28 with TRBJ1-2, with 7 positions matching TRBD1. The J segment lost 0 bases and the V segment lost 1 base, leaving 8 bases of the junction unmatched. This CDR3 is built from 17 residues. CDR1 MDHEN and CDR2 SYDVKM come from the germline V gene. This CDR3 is CASSLSPQGKANYGYTF. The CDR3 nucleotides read TGTGCCAGCAGTTTATCCCCACAGGGGAAAGCTAACTATGGCTACACCTTC.

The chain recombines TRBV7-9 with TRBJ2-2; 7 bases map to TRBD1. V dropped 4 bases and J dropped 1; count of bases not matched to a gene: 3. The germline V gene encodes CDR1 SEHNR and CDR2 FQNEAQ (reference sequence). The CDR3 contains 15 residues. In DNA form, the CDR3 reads TGTGCCAGCAGCTCCTGGACAGGGAACACCGGGGAGCTGTTTTTT. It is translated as CASSSWTGNTGELFF.

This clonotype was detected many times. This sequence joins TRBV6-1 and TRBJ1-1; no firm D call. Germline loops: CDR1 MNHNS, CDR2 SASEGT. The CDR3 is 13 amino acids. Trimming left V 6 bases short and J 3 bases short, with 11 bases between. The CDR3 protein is CASSRTSDTEAFF. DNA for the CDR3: TGTGCCAGCAGCCGGACGTCGGACACTGAAGCTTTCTTT.

CDR3 amino acids: CASSIARDFADTQYF. The CDR3 nucleotides read TGTGCCAGTAGTATTGCCAGGGATTTCGCAGATACGCAGTATTTT. This chain joins TRBV19 and TRBJ2-3; a possible D gene is TRBD1 (5 bases). Trimming left V 3 bases short and J 4 bases short, with 14 bases between. Per germline, CDR1 LNHDA and CDR2 SQIVND (reference sequence). There are 15 residues in the CDR3.

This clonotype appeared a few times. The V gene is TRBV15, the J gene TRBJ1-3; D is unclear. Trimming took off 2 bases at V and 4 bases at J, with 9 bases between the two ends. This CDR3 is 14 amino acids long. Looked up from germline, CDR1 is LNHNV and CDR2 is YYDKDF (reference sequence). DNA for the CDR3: TGTGCCACCAGCAGACCCGACCGAGGAAACACCATATATTTT. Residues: CATSRPDRGNTIYF.

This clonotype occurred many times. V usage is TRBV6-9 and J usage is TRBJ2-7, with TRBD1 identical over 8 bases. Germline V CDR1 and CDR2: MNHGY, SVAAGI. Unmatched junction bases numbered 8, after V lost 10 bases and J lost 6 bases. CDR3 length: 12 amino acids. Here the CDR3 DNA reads TGTGCCACCAGGACAGGGTTGTGCGAGCAGTACTTC. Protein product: CATRTGLCEQYF.

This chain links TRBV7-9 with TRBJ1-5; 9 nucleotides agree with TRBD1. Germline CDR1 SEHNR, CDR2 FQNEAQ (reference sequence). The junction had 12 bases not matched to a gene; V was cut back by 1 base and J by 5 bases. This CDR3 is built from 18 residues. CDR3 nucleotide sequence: TGTGCCAGCAGCTTAGGGATCCTCCGAGACAGGGGGGATCAGCCCCAGCATTTT. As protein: CASSLGILRDRGDQPQHF.

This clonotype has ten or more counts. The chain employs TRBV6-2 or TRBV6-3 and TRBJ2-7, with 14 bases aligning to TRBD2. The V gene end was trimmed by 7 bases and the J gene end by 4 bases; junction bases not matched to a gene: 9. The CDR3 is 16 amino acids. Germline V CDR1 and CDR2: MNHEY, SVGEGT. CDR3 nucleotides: TGTGCCAGCACTACAAGACTAGCGGGAGGGTCATACGAGCAGTACTTC. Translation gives CASTTRLAGGSYEQYF.

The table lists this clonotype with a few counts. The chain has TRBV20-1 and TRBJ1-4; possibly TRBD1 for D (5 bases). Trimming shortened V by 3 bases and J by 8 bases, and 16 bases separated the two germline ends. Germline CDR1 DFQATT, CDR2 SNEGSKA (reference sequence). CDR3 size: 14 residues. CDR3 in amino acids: CSASGGDDAEKLFF. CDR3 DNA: TGCAGTGCTAGTGGGGGGGACGATGCGGAAAAACTGTTTTTT.

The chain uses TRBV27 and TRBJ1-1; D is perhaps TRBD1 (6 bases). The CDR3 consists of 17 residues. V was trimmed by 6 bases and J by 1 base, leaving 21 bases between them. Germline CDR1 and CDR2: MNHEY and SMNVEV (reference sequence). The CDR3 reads CASSLRWDTRRNTEAFF. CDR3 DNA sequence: TGTGCCAGCAGCCTCAGGTGGGACACCCGGCGGAACACTGAAGCTTTCTTT.

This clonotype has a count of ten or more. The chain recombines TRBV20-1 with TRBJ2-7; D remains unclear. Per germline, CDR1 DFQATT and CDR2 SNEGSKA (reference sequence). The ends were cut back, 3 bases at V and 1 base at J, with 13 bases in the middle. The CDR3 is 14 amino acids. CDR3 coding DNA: TGCAGTGCTAGGGTGGCAGCGAAATCCTACGAGCAGTACTTC. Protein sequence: CSARVAAKSYEQYF.

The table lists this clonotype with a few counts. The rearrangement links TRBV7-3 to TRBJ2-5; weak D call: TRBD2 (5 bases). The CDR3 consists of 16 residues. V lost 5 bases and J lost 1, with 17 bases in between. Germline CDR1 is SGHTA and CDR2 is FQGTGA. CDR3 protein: CASSPGSGGSQETQYF. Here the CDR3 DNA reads TGTGCCAGCAGCCCCGGTTCAGGTGGGAGCCAAGAGACCCAGTACTTC.